This T cell receptor beta chain was recovered during a study of Ad26.COV2.S vaccination and SARS-CoV-2 variants. Treatment reported: about 20 received Ad26.COV2.S at low or high dose, single or two shots; several received placebo; per-sample allocation not given. The investigators took samples on day 63 after the first vaccine or placebo injection. The assay was immunoSEQ multiplex PCR, and TCRdb's table has in-frame clones only and misses some. The sample shows some 350,000 clones, 90% of them seen only once. This clone was seen only a few times. Trimming cost V 4 bases and J 5 bases, with 11 bases left between them. The length of the CDR3 is 13 residues. Germline lookup yields CDR1 SEHNR and CDR2 FQNEAQ (reference sequence).

The sample was peripheral blood, taken in a trial of Ad26.COV2.S vaccine versus placebo. The chain couples TRBV7-9 to TRBJ1-1; D not resolved. This sequence originates from a person aged 18-65 years who received the Ad26.COV2.S COVID-19 vaccine or a placebo. CDR3 nucleotides: TGTGCCAGCAGCTCGGAACAGCGGACTGAAGCTTTCTTT. It specifies CASSSEQRTEAFF.